These 32 T cell receptor beta chains came from one sample sequenced in a study of early T cells in non-severe SARS-CoV-2 infection (dated by TCRdb to the early 2020s). Receptors were amplified or captured by 5' RACE. Sequenced using a NextSeq 500. TCRdb reworked the public reads: Q25 trimming with fastp, MiXCR clone assembly, productive beta chains retained. Rows merge per CDR3 protein into single entries with the most common DNA and genes. Within this sample are some 120,000 distinct CDR3 sequences, with around 14% of them counted one time only. The biggest ten clones account for about a fifth of the sample. Sequencing input: whole blood. These receptors came from an adult who was a healthcare worker with PCR-confirmed SARS-CoV-2 infection or an uninfected control (not recorded which).

The genes are TRBV14 and TRBJ2-1, with 7 bases that match TRBD2. The germline V gene encodes CDR1 SGHDN and CDR2 FVKESK. This CDR3 is built from 14 residues. The trim removed 4 bases at V and 8 bases at J, leaving 8 bases unmatched. CDR3 region: CASSRGRGEDEQFF. CDR3 coding DNA: TGTGCCAGCAGCCGTGGACGGGGGGAGGATGAGCAGTTCTTC.

This clonotype turned up a few times. The chain combines TRBV6-1 with TRBJ1-1, with D unresolved. CDR1 is MNHNS, CDR2 SASEGT, per germline. CDR3 length: 15 amino acids. Deletions cut 2 bases from V and 6 bases from J, with 16 bases between. In nucleotides, the CDR3 is TGTGCCAGCAGTGAACAGTCGGGCATAGGCGCTGAAGCTTTCTTT. Protein product: CASSEQSGIGAEAFF.

This clonotype was picked up many times. The gene calls are TRBV11-2 and TRBJ2-1; the D call may be TRBD1 or TRBD2 (6 bases each). This CDR3 has 14 residues. Germline V CDR1 and CDR2: SGHAT, FQNNGV. V shed 1 base and J shed 7 bases, with 11 bases lying between them. This CDR3 reads CASSLVGGGNEQFF. The CDR3 nucleotides read TGTGCCAGCAGCTTAGTGGGGGGCGGGAATGAGCAGTTCTTC.

This clonotype has more than one count but fewer than ten. The chain employs TRBV3-1 and TRBJ1-1; tentatively, D is TRBD1 (6 bases). Trimming removed 7 bases from V and 5 bases from J, with 8 bases in between. The CDR3 runs to 11 residues. Germline lookup yields CDR1 LGHDT and CDR2 YNNKEL (reference sequence). CDR3 nucleotides: TGTGCCAGCAAGGGGGGGACTGAAGCTTTCTTT. Translated, it gives CASKGGTEAFF.

This chain connects TRBV7-2 to TRBJ1-5, with D perhaps TRBD1 (5 bases). The CDR3 sequence is 13 residues long. V gave up 7 bases and J gave up 3 bases, with 10 bases separating them. CDR1 and CDR2 (germline): SGHTA, FQGNSA. The CDR3 reads CASTPGLNQPQHF. The CDR3 DNA reads TGTGCCAGCACACCGGGACTCAATCAGCCCCAGCATTTT.

V is TRBV3-1 and J is TRBJ1-5; 10 bases fit TRBD1. The germline V gene has CDR1 LGHDT and CDR2 YNNKEL (reference sequence). The CDR3 is 16 amino acids. J lost 6 bases, V lost 1 base, and 6 bases had no gene match. CDR3 sequence reads: CASSQGWTGGGQPQHF. The CDR3, as DNA: TGTGCCAGCAGCCAAGGCTGGACAGGGGGAGGTCAGCCCCAGCATTTT.

This clonotype appeared a few times. J is TRBJ1-2 and V is TRBV20-1; 8 nucleotides agree with TRBD1. V shed 0 bases and J 8 bases; nucleotides not matched to a gene: 8. Germline lookup yields CDR1 DFQATT and CDR2 SNEGSKA (reference sequence). The CDR3 has 14 amino acids. In DNA form, the CDR3 reads TGCAGTGCTAGAGATGAGCAGGGGGCAGGAGGCTACACCTTC. Protein product: CSARDEQGAGGYTF.

The V call is TRBV30, the J call TRBJ2-7, with no clear D. CDR3 length: 15 amino acids. Germline V CDR1 and CDR2: GTSNPN, SVGIG (reference sequence). Trimming left V 2 bases short and J 4 bases short, with 18 bases between. The CDR3 loop reads CAWSKLAAPGYEQYF. The CDR3 DNA follows: TGTGCCTGGAGTAAATTGGCAGCTCCCGGGTACGAGCAGTACTTC.

The J gene is TRBJ2-3, the V gene TRBV29-1, with D tentatively TRBD2 (5 bases). CDR1 and CDR2 from the germline V gene are SQVTM and ANQGSEA. Trimming removed 5 bases from V and 4 bases from J, with 13 bases in between. The CDR3 runs 13 residues. As DNA, the CDR3 is TGCAGCGTTTCCGGGGTTCCCTCAGATACGCAGTATTTT. Protein: CSVSGVPSDTQYF.

This clonotype showed up just a few times. CDR3 in DNA: TGTGCCAGCAGCAACAGCCGGGACAGGGAAGCTTTCTTT. Translating gives CASSNSRDREAFF. This rearrangement joins TRBV3-1 to TRBJ1-1, with 8 nucleotides matching TRBD1. V lost 5 bases and J lost 8; bases outside the gene matches: 7. There are 13 residues in the CDR3. In germline, CDR1 is LGHDT, CDR2 YNNKEL (reference sequence).

In this sample, this clonotype turned up a few times. The V and J genes are TRBV7-2 and TRBJ2-2; D is perhaps TRBD1 or TRBD2 (5 bases each). This CDR3 contains 14 residues. The germline V and J ends were trimmed by 2 bases and 4 bases, with 8 bases remaining between them. From germline, CDR1 is SGHTA and CDR2 FQGNSA. This CDR3 is CASSLSGTTGELFF. CDR3 coding DNA: TGTGCCAGCAGCTTATCAGGGACCACCGGGGAGCTGTTTTTT.

This rearrangement joins TRBV15 to TRBJ1-1; 11 bases map to TRBD1. Germline V gene lookup returns CDR1 LNHNV and CDR2 YYDKDF (reference sequence). The trim removed 9 bases at V and 6 bases at J, leaving 15 bases unmatched. The CDR3 consists of 16 residues. This chain's CDR3 is CATRRTGGAWDAEAFF. In DNA, the CDR3 is TGTGCCACGAGACGGACAGGGGGCGCTTGGGACGCTGAAGCTTTCTTT.

This sequence joins TRBV5-1 and TRBJ2-6, with no clear D. CDR3 length equals 15 residues. Trimming took off 3 bases at V and 0 bases at J, with 7 bases between the two ends. CDR1 SGHRS and CDR2 YFSETQ come from the germline V gene. The CDR3 protein is CASSSSDSGANVLTF. In nucleotides, the CDR3 is TGCGCCAGCAGCTCATCCGACTCTGGGGCCAACGTCCTGACTTTC.

The rearrangement joins TRBV3-1 to TRBJ2-7; the match to TRBD2 covers 14 bases. V lost 4 bases, J lost 0 bases, and 8 bases stayed unmatched. From germline, CDR1 is LGHDT and CDR2 YNNKEL (reference sequence). The length of the CDR3 is 18 residues. This CDR3 reads CASSRGTSGGLSSYEQYF. DNA for the CDR3: TGTGCCAGCAGCCGAGGGACTAGCGGGGGCCTTAGCTCCTACGAGCAGTACTTC.

This clonotype was seen only a few times. The V call is TRBV12-3 or TRBV12-4, the J call TRBJ2-7; tentatively, D is TRBD2 (6 bases). The CDR3 runs to 14 residues. The V end lost 0 bases, the J end lost 7 bases, and 13 bases lay between the germline ends. CDR3 amino acids: CASSLARGRAEQYF. DNA for the CDR3: TGTGCCAGCAGTTTAGCGCGGGGCCGCGCGGAGCAGTACTTC.

This clonotype appeared a few times. The chain combines TRBV4-2 with TRBJ1-1; no definite D call. From germline, CDR1 is LGHNA and CDR2 YNFKEQ. The germline V and J ends were trimmed by 4 bases and 2 bases, with 11 bases remaining between them. The CDR3 has 14 amino acids. The CDR3 protein is CASSRPERNTEAFF. The CDR3 DNA is TGTGCCAGCAGCCGCCCCGAGCGTAACACTGAAGCTTTCTTT.

The chain carries TRBV7-9 and TRBJ2-7; 9 bases are a match to TRBD1. The germline V gene has CDR1 SEHNR and CDR2 FQNEAQ (reference sequence). The V and J ends lost 3 bases and 6 bases, in that order; junction bases with no gene match: 9. The CDR3 is 15 residues long. The CDR3 loop is CASSFLGTGTGEQYF. In nucleotides, the CDR3 is TGTGCCAGCAGCTTTCTCGGGACAGGGACTGGCGAGCAGTACTTC.

The V gene is TRBV11-2, the J gene TRBJ2-1; tentative D call: TRBD1 (6 bases). V was clipped by 3 bases and J by 1 base, with 7 bases between them. Per the germline V gene, CDR1 is SGHAT and CDR2 is FQNNGV. This CDR3 contains 14 residues. CDR3 nucleotides: TGTGCCAGCAGCTTCGACAGGTCCTACAATGAGCAGTTCTTC. Protein product: CASSFDRSYNEQFF.

The sample holds a few counts of this clonotype. The chain links TRBV7-9 to TRBJ2-5; weak D call: TRBD2 (5 bases). The CDR3 has 12 amino acids. V shed 6 bases and J shed 7 bases, with 12 bases lying between them. CDR1 and CDR2 from the germline V gene are SEHNR and FQNEAQ (reference sequence). This chain's CDR3 is CASSPPAGTQYF. CDR3 bases: TGTGCCAGCAGTCCCCCCGCGGGGACCCAGTACTTC.

The rearrangement joins TRBV7-3 to TRBJ2-1; 7 bases map to TRBD2. Trimming at V came to 3 bases and at J to 7 bases, leaving 3 bases not matched to a gene. CDR1 and CDR2 from the germline V gene are SGHTA and FQGTGA. The CDR3 loop spans 13 amino acids. The CDR3 nucleotides read TGTGCCAGCAGCTTGCGGGGGTGGAATGAGCAGTTCTTC. Protein product: CASSLRGWNEQFF.

This clonotype occurred a few times. The chain couples TRBV13 to TRBJ2-7; D call uncertain. There are 15 residues in the CDR3. V was pared by 5 bases and J by 0 bases, with 14 bases between. CDR1 PRHDT and CDR2 FYEKMQ come from the germline V gene (reference sequence). The CDR3 reads CASSREGRVSYEQYF. The CDR3 coding sequence is TGTGCCAGCAGCAGAGAAGGAAGAGTCTCCTACGAGCAGTACTTC.

In this sample, this clonotype turned up a few times. The chain has TRBV29-1 and TRBJ2-3; tentatively, D is TRBD2 (5 bases). The CDR3 is 11 residues long. V was trimmed by 6 bases and J by 5 bases, leaving 9 bases between them. Germline V CDR1 and CDR2: SQVTM, ANQGSEA. CDR3: CSVAAGDTQYF. DNA of the CDR3: TGCAGCGTAGCCGCGGGAGATACGCAGTATTTT.

With respect to this clonotype: At one end the junction does not follow the germline gene, possibly because of a read error. The chain employs TRBV5-4 and TRBJ2-5, with D tentatively TRBD2 (6 bases). CDR3 length: 12 amino acids. Germline CDR1 and CDR2: SGHNT and YYREEE (reference sequence). The DNA for the CDR3 is TGTGCCAGCAGATTGGAGGGAGAGACCCAGTACTTC. Translating gives CASRLEGETQYF.

The CDR3 DNA is TGCGCCAGCGCCCCGTACATGAACACTGAAGCTTTCTTT. This gives the protein CASAPYMNTEAFF. The chain has TRBV5-1 and TRBJ1-1; D gene uncertain. Deletions cut 7 bases from V and 0 bases from J, with 10 bases between. Germline values: CDR1 SGHRS, CDR2 YFSETQ. This CDR3 has 13 residues.

The CDR3 is CASSRTQLAVSTDTQYF. CDR3 nucleotides: TGTGCCAGCAGCCGAACCCAACTAGCGGTGAGCACAGATACGCAGTATTTT. The chain joins TRBV3-1 to TRBJ2-3, with 8 bases identical to TRBD2. Germline V gene data show CDR1 as LGHDT and CDR2 as YNNKEL (reference sequence). The CDR3 consists of 17 residues. Trimming removed 4 bases from V and 0 bases from J; junction bases left unmatched: 9.

This clonotype was observed a handful of times. This chain links TRBV3-1 with TRBJ1-1; maybe TRBD1 (5 bases). Trimming removed 1 base at V and 6 bases at J, with 9 bases between. This CDR3 is built from 13 residues. From germline, CDR1 is LGHDT and CDR2 YNNKEL (reference sequence). As DNA, the CDR3 is TGTGCCAGCAGCCAAGGGGGCGCGGCTGAAGCTTTCTTT. Encoded protein: CASSQGGAAEAFF.

This clonotype was picked up a small number of times. The rearrangement uses TRBV4-1 and TRBJ1-1; unclear D gene. Germline lookup yields CDR1 MGHRA and CDR2 YSYEKL. The CDR3 sequence is 15 residues long. Deletions cut 3 bases from V and 10 bases from J, with 21 bases between. This CDR3 reads CASSQAGKGVMGAFF. CDR3 in DNA: TGCGCCAGCAGCCAGGCCGGGAAGGGAGTAATGGGAGCTTTCTTT.

This chain connects TRBV12-3 or TRBV12-4 to TRBJ2-1; 12 bases are shared with TRBD2. The CDR3 has 15 residues. The ends lost 7 bases at V and 8 bases at J; junction bases unmatched: 9. CDR3 region: CASNSASGGAHEQFF. The CDR3 DNA is TGTGCCAGCAATTCGGCTAGCGGGGGGGCGCATGAGCAGTTCTTC.

This clonotype was counted between two and nine times. The chain employs TRBV11-2 and TRBJ2-5; possible D gene TRBD1, 6 bases. V was clipped by 8 bases and J by 0 bases, with 10 bases between them. The length of the CDR3 is 13 residues. CDR1 SGHAT and CDR2 FQNNGV come from the germline V gene. The CDR3 loop is CASGRGNQETQYF. The CDR3 DNA reads as TGTGCCAGCGGCAGGGGAAACCAAGAGACCCAGTACTTC.

As to this clonotype: At one boundary the junction diverges from the germline segment, which might be a read error. This chain uses TRBV29-1 with TRBJ2-4; a weak D match, TRBD1 (6 bases). The CDR3 is 11 amino acids. Germline assignment: CDR1 SQVTM and CDR2 ANQGSEA. The CDR3 coding sequence is TGCAGCGCAGGGGACCAAAACATTCAGAACTTC. Amino acids: CSAGDQNIQNF.

This clonotype was observed a handful of times. The CDR3 DNA reads as TGTGCCAGTAGTATGACCCCCCTGGCTAACTATGGCTACACCTTC. It is translated as CASSMTPLANYGYTF. The V call is TRBV19, the J call TRBJ1-2; unclear D gene. The ends were cut back, 3 bases at V and 0 bases at J, with 11 bases in the middle. Germline loops: CDR1 LNHDA, CDR2 SQIVND (reference sequence). The CDR3 loop spans 15 amino acids.

This clonotype was recorded a few times. The rearrangement uses TRBV2 and TRBJ2-2; tentative D call: TRBD1 (5 bases). Trimming cost V 4 bases and J 0 bases, with 9 bases left between them. Germline assignment: CDR1 SNHLY and CDR2 FYNNEI. The length of the CDR3 is 15 residues. CDR3 coding DNA: TGTGCCAGCAGTGGTACAGGAGCGAACACCGGGGAGCTGTTTTTT. It translates to CASSGTGANTGELFF.